The 5 T cell receptor beta chains listed next were all sequenced from one sample in a study of regulatory T cells in long-lasting Graves disease. Construction of TCR beta libraries relied on iRepertoire HTBI primers and on Arm-PCR targeting CDR3 regions. Via MiXCR, TCRdb re-called the multiplex PCR reads, giving one row per CDR3 protein. This repertoire shows approximately 470,000 distinct CDR3 sequences, under 25% found once; its top ten account for 7.8%. Specified time point: persistent/refractory GD, antithyroid drugs over 5 years with positive TRAb. The TCR library was made from RNA that had been extracted from PBMCs in TRIzol. The sample was peripheral blood mononuclear cells (PBMCs), taken when the disease was refractory, from a patient treated with antithyroid drugs. Source of these receptors: a female donor with Graves disease.

Details on this clonotype: One end of the junction is discordant with germline, which a read error may explain. The chain combines TRBV4-1 with TRBJ2-7; D is unresolved. Germline V lookup: CDR1 MGHRA, CDR2 YSYEKL. CDR3 size: 12 residues. This CDR3 reads CASSPPGYERYF. DNA of the CDR3: TGCGCCAGCAGCCCCCCAGGATACGAGCGGTACTTC.

This clonotype has at least ten counts. The rearrangement uses TRBV28 and TRBJ1-1; perhaps TRBD1 as D (6 bases). From germline, CDR1 is MDHEN and CDR2 SYDVKM. The CDR3 has 15 amino acids. Trimming took off 8 bases at V and 0 bases at J, with 16 bases between the two ends. The CDR3 DNA reads TGTGCCAGCCGATGGGCAGGGGTGGTGAACACTGAAGCTTTCTTT. Residues: CASRWAGVVNTEAFF.

This clonotype was counted many times. The rearrangement joins TRBV6-2 or TRBV6-3 to TRBJ1-1; 7 bases are shared with TRBD1. Per the germline V gene, CDR1 is MNHEY and CDR2 is SVGEGT. This CDR3 has 16 residues. The ends lost 2 bases at V and 0 bases at J; junction bases unmatched: 6. CDR3 residues: CASSYATGIMNTEAFF. CDR3 DNA: TGTGCCAGCAGTTACGCGACAGGGATCATGAACACTGAAGCTTTCTTT.

Only a few counts were recorded for this clonotype. The chain employs TRBV28 and TRBJ2-7; tentative D call: TRBD1 (5 bases). The CDR3 is 14 residues long. V lost 5 bases and J 5 bases, leaving 16 bases between the germline ends. From germline, CDR1 is MDHEN and CDR2 SYDVKM. The CDR3 coding sequence is TGTGCCAGCAGTGCTTTTCCCAGGGTCCACGAGCAGTACTTC. Its translation: CASSAFPRVHEQYF.

This clonotype has at least ten counts. This rearrangement joins TRBV20-1 to TRBJ2-7; 11 bases line up with TRBD2. The junction had 9 bases not matched to a gene; V was cut back by 0 bases and J by 5 bases. This CDR3 contains 16 residues. From germline, CDR1 is DFQATT and CDR2 SNEGSKA (reference sequence). CDR3 region: CSARDLYTSGRNEQYF. The CDR3 nucleotides read TGCAGTGCTAGAGATCTGTACACTAGCGGGAGAAACGAGCAGTACTTC.